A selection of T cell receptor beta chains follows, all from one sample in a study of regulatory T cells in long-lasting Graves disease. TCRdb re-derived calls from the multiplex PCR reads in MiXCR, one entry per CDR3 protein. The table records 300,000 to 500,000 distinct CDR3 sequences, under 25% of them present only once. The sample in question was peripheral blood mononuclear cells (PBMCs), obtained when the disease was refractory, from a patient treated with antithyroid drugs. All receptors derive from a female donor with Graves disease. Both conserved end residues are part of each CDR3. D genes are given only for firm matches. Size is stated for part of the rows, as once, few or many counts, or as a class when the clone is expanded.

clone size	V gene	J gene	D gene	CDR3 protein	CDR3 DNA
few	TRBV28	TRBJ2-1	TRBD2	CASTLSGSPTLRNEQFF	TGTGCCAGTACATTAAGCGGGAGCCCTACACTAAGGAATGAGCAGTTCTTC
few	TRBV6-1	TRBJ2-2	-	CASKGDYTGELFF	TGTGCCAGCAAGGGGGATTACACCGGGGAGCTGTTTTTT
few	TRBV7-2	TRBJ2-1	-	CASSFMTPPESSSYNEQFF	TGTGCCAGCAGCTTCATGACACCCCCCGAATCAAGCTCCTACAATGAGCAGTTCTTC
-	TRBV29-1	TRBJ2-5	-	CSVNGGETQYF	TGCAGCGTTAACGGAGGCGAGACCCAGTACTTC
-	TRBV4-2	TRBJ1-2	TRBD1	CASSQGGQVLYGYTF	TGTGCCAGCAGCCAAGGGGGACAGGTCCTCTATGGCTACACCTTC
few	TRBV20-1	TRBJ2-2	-	CSAKDVGTGELFF	TGCAGTGCAAAAGATGTGGGAACCGGGGAGCTGTTTTTT
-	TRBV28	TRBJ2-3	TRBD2	CASSFGLAGVEDTQYF	TGTGCCAGCAGTTTTGGACTAGCGGGAGTTGAAGATACGCAGTATTTT
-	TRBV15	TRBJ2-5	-	CATSRPGLQETQYF	TGTGCCACCAGCAGACCGGGACTCCAAGAGACCCAGTACTTC
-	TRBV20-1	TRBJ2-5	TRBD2	CSAMSSDSGGARETQYF	TGCAGTGCTATGAGCTCGGATAGCGGGGGGGCCCGGGAGACCCAGTACTTC
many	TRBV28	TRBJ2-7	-	CASTTSGVHEQYF	TGTGCCAGCACCACTTCGGGGGTCCACGAGCAGTACTTC
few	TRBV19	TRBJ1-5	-	CASSIIGLGGNQPQHF	TGTGCCAGTAGTATCATCGGGTTGGGAGGTAATCAGCCCCAGCATTTT
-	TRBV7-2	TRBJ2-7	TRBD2	CASSLAPPSGGRSYEQYF	TGTGCCAGCAGCTTAGCCCCTCCGAGTGGCGGGAGATCCTACGAGCAGTACTTC
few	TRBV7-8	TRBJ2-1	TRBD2	CASSGGGRGSYNEQFF	TGTGCCAGCAGTGGGGGGGGTCGGGGCTCCTACAATGAGCAGTTCTTC
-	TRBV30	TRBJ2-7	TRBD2	CAGTSGRYEQYF	TGTGCCGGAACTAGCGGGAGGTACGAGCAGTACTTC
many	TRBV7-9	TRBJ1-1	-	CASSYDKGVEAFF	TGTGCCAGCAGCTACGACAAAGGAGTCGAAGCTTTCTTT
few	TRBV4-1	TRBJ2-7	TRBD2	CASSHQGLAEYEQYF	TGCGCCAGCAGCCATCAGGGACTAGCGGAGTACGAGCAGTACTTC
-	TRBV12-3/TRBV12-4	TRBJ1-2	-	CASSLSQAAGYTF	TGTGCCAGCAGTTTATCTCAGGCCGCTGGCTACACCTTC
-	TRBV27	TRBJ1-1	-	CASSFRSSGLAAFF	TGTGCCAGCAGTTTTCGATCTAGCGGTTTGGCAGCTTTCTTT
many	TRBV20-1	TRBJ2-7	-	CSANPGQQSRNEQYF	TGCAGTGCGAACCCAGGGCAACAGAGTAGGAACGAGCAGTACTTC
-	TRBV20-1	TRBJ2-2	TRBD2	CSARAGGLAGTTRVGELFF	TGCAGTGCTAGAGCGGGCGGGTTAGCGGGAACAACACGGGTCGGGGAGCTGTTTTTT
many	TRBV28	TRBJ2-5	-	CASSFSVGAEETQYF	TGTGCCAGCAGTTTTTCCGTGGGAGCGGAGGAGACCCAGTACTTC
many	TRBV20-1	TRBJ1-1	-	CSAMGQQNTEAFF	TGCAGTGCTATGGGACAACAGAACACTGAAGCTTTCTTT
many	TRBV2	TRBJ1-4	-	CASSDSETVREKLFF	TGTGCCAGCAGTGATAGTGAGACAGTCCGTGAAAAACTGTTTTTT
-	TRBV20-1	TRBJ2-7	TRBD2	CSAAGTSGVSYEQYF	TGCAGTGCGGCCGGGACTAGCGGGGTGTCCTACGAGCAGTACTTC
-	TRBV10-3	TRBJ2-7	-	CATSPESSRGSYEQYF	TGTGCCACCAGCCCTGAAAGTTCCCGAGGATCCTACGAGCAGTACTTC
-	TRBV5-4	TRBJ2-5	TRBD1	CASSSAGQGTQYF	TGTGCCAGCAGCTCGGCGGGACAGGGTACCCAGTACTTC
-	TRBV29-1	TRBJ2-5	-	CSVEGAPGTQYF	TGCAGCGTTGAGGGAGCGCCAGGGACCCAGTACTTC
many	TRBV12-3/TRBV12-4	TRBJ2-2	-	CASSRGAGELFF	TGTGCCAGCAGCCGAGGCGCCGGGGAGCTGTTTTTT
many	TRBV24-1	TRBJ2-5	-	CATSETGLETQYF	TGTGCCACCAGTGAAACGGGACTAGAGACCCAGTACTTC
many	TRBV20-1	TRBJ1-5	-	CSASGSTDQPQHF	TGCAGTGCTAGTGGGTCGACGGATCAGCCCCAGCATTTT
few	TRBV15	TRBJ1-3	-	CATSRDVNTIYF	TGTGCCACCAGCAGAGATGTAAACACCATATATTTT
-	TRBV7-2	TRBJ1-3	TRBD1	CASSLRSLRDRGLDTIYF	TGTGCCAGCAGCTTAAGATCGCTCCGGGACAGGGGGCTGGACACCATATATTTT
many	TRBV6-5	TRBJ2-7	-	CASSYMRDHYEQYF	TGTGCCAGCAGCTACATGCGGGACCACTACGAGCAGTACTTC
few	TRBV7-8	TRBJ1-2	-	CASSLQGEVNGYTF	TGTGCCAGCAGCTTACAGGGTGAGGTGAATGGCTACACCTTC